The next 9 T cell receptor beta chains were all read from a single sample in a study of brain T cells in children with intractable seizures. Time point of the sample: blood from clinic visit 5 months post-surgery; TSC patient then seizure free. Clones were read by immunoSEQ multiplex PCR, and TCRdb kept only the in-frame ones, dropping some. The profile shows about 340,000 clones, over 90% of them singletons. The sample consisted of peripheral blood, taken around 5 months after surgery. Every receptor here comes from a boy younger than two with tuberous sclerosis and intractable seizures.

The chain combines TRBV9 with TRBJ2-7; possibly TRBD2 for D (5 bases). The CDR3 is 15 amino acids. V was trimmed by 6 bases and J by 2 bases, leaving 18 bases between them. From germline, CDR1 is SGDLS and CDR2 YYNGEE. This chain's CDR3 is CASIRTPRATYEQYF. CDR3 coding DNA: TGTGCCAGCATCCGGACGCCGAGGGCAACCTACGAGCAGTACTTC. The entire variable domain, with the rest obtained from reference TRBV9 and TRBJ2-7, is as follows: DSGVTQTPKHLITATGQRVTLRCSPRSGDLSVYWYQQSLDQGLQFLIQYYNGEERAKGNILERFSAQQFPDLHSELNLSSLELGDSALYFCASIRTPRATYEQYFGPGTRLTVT.

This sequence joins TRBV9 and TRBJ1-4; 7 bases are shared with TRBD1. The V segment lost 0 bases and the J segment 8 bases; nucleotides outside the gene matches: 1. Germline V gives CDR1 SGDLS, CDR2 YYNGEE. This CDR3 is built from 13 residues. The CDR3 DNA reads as TGTGCCAGCAGCGTAGACAGGGGCGAAAAACTGTTTTTT. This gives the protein CASSVDRGEKLFF.

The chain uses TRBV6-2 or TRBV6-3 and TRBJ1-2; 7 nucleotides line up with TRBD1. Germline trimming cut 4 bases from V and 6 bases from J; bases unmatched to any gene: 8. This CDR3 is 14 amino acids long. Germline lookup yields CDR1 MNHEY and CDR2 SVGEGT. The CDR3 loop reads CASSSRQGDHGYTF. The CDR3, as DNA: TGTGCCAGCAGTTCCCGGCAGGGGGATCATGGCTACACCTTC.

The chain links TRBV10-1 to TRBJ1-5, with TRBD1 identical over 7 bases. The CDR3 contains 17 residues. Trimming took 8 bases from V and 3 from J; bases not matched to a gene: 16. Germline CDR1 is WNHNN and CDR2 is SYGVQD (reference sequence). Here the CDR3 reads CASLESRDSSINQPQHF. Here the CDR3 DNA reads TGCGCCAGCCTCGAAAGCCGGGACAGTTCGATCAATCAGCCCCAGCATTTT.

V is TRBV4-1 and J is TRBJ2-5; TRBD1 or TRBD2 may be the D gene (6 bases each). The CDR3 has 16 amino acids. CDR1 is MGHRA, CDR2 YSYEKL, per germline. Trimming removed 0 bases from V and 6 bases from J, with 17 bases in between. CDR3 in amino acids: CASSQDSRGGVKTQYF. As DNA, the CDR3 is TGCGCCAGCAGCCAAGACAGCAGGGGCGGGGTAAAGACCCAGTACTTC.

CDR3 region: CASSSPFTDTQYF. The CDR3, as DNA: TGTGCCAGCAGTTCTCCGTTCACAGATACGCAGTATTTT. The chain has TRBV2 and TRBJ2-3, with D hard to call. The CDR3 loop spans 13 amino acids. Per the germline V gene, CDR1 is SNHLY and CDR2 is FYNNEI. The V end lost 5 bases, the J end lost 2 bases, and 8 bases lay between the germline ends.

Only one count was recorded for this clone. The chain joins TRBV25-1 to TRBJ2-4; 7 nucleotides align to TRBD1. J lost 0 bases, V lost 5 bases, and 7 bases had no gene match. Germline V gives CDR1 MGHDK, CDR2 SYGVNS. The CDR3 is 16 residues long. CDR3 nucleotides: TGTGCCAGCAGTAAACGGGACAGCCTAGCCAAAAACATTCAGTACTTC. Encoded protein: CASSKRDSLAKNIQYF. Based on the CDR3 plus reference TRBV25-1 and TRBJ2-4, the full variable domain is EADIYQTPRYLVIGTGKKITLECSQTMGHDKMYWYQQDPGMELHLIHYSYGVNSTEKGDLSSESTVSRIRTEHFPLTLESARPSHTSQYLCASSKRDSLAKNIQYFGAGTRLSVL.

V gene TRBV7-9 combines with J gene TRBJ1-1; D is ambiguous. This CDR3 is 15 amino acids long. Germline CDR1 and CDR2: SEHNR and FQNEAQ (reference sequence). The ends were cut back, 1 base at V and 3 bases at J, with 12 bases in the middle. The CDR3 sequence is CASSLVEGMDTEAFF. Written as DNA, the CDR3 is TGTGCCAGCAGCTTAGTAGAAGGGATGGACACTGAAGCTTTCTTT.

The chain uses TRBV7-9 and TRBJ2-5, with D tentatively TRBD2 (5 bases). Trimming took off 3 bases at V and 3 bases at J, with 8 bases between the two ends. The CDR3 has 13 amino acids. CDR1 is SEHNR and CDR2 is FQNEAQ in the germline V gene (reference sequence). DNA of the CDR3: TGTGCCAGCAGCTTTTCAGCGGAAGAGACCCAGTACTTC. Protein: CASSFSAEETQYF.